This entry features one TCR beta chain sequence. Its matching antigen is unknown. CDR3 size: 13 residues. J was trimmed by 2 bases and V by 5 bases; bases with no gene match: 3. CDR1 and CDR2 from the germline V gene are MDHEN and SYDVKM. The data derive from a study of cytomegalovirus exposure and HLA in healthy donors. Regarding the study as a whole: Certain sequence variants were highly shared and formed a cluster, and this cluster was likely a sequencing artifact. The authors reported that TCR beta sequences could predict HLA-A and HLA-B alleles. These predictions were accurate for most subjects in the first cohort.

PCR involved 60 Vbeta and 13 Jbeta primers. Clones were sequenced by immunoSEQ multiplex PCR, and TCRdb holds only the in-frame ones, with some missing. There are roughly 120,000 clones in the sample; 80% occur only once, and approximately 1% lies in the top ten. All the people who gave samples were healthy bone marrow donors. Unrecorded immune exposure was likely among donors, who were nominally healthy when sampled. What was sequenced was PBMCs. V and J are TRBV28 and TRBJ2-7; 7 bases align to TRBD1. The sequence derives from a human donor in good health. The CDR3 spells CASSVGTAYEQYF. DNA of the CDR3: TGTGCCAGCAGTGTCGGGACAGCCTACGAGCAGTACTTC.